This record looks at one TCR beta chain sequence and its context. This sample is part of a study of cytomegalovirus exposure and HLA in healthy donors. In the study overall: The Caucasian-associated ancestry cluster held 65% to 90% of 300 to 500 genotyped donors.

A multiplex PCR was run with 60 Vbeta primers and 13 Jbeta primers. TCRdb keeps only in-frame clones here, not all; method: immunoSEQ multiplex PCR. The sample gives 120,000 to 150,000 clones, roughly 66% of which show up once; around 6.3% is in the top ten. After removal of 4 bases from V and 2 bases from J, the junction contained 2 bases not matched to a gene. Looked up from germline, CDR1 is LNHDA and CDR2 is SQIVND (reference sequence). The CDR3 runs 16 residues. This receptor was obtained from a woman aged 55-69 years in good health and CMV-seronegative. The specimen was PBMCs. The gene calls are TRBV19 and TRBJ2-3; 14 bases line up with TRBD2. In nucleotides, the CDR3 is TGTGCCAGTAGTAAGGGACTAGCGGGAGTCACAGATACGCAGTATTTT. Translation gives CASSKGLAGVTDTQYF. Combining the CDR3 with reference TRBV19 and TRBJ2-3 gives the whole variable domain DGGITQSPKYLFRKEGQNVTLSCEQNLNHDAMYWYRQDPGQGLRLIYYSQIVNDFQKGDIAEGYSVSREKKESFPLTVTSAQKNPTAFYLCASSKGLAGVTDTQYFGPGTRLTVL.